The clone carrying this T cell receptor (beta chain) was seen a handful of times. The record originates from a study of blood T cells in healthy people across ages. Together with a sample-barcoded 5' primer, a J-beta primer mix was included in a second PCR lasting roughly 6 to 12 cycles. TCRdb passed the 5' RACE reads through MiXCR, listing each CDR3 protein once. The data show some 760,000 distinct CDR3 sequences, around 25% seen once. The CDR3 loop spans 12 amino acids. The germline V gene encodes CDR1 SQVTM and CDR2 ANQGSEA. J gave up 9 bases and V 8 bases, and 10 bases lay outside the gene matches. The same sample was also used in a study of T cells of mothers and their children. That work states: Roughly 6 children and their three healthy Caucasian mothers were the donors. Over 8 million TCR beta CDR3 reads were obtained from each mother, and several million from each child.

The genes are TRBV29-1 and TRBJ2-1; TRBD2 agrees at 7 bases. The receptor was isolated from a boy between 5 and 17 years old in good health. Sequences were obtained from blood. The CDR3 DNA sequence: TGCAGCCATGGGGGGGGAGTGGTTGAGCAGTTCTTC. It codes for CSHGGGVVEQFF.